This entry concerns a single T cell receptor (beta chain). Its antigen is not known. The sample is drawn from a study of cytomegalovirus exposure and HLA in healthy donors. The wider study: Membership in the Caucasian-associated ancestry cluster was found for around 85% of 300 to 500 genotyped donors. General study results and limits: A few V segments could not be told apart, such as TRBV6-2 and TRBV6-3, and were left out. Earlier analysis yielded a pattern in which most TCR beta V segments were productive about 90% or about 30% of the time. Cytomegalovirus association was listed for 150 to 200 TCR beta chains.

V lost 5 bases to trimming and J lost 0 bases, with 8 bases between them. The CDR3 spans 13 residues. The germline CDR1 and CDR2 sequences are KGHSH and LQKENI. The PCR had 60 Vbeta and 13 Jbeta primers. Sequencing was performed with immunoSEQ multiplex PCR; in TCRdb, only in-frame clones are kept and a portion is missing. The listing records 65,000 to 80,000 clones. This clonotype was sampled from a man aged 25-45 years in good health and CMV-seronegative. Specimen: PBMCs. The rearrangement links TRBV18 to TRBJ2-7, with a tentative D call TRBD2 (6 bases). The CDR3, as DNA: TGTGCCAGCTCAGTGGGGGGCTCCTACGAGCAGTACTTC. Its translation: CASSVGGSYEQYF. Looking up the rest from reference TRBV18 and TRBJ2-7 gives the full variable domain: NAGVMQNPRHLVRRRGQEARLRCSPMKGHSHVYWYRQLPEEGLKFMVYLQKENIIDESGMPKERFSAEFPKEGPSILRIQQVVRGDSAAYFCASSVGGSYEQYFGPGTRLTVT.